This TCR beta chain was recovered during a study of blood T cell repertoires in COVID-19. In the study overall: Samples taken during acute and convalescent COVID-19 were collected in the United States, Italy and Spain. The cDNA or gDNA used as material had been derived from T cells, B-cell-depleted T cells, or PBMCs.

This clone appeared a few times. Authors' analysis steps: Nucleated cell number was recorded as an estimate derived from reference gene primer amplification. Here immunoSEQ multiplex PCR was the method, and the copy in TCRdb shows in-frame clones only, minus some. From that table come the V and J calls and clone size; the DNA was used to work out D and trimming. The sample holds around 190,000 clones; 86% are singletons and the top ten take 5.6%. The receptor was derived from a man aged 40-49 years with acute COVID-19. The material sequenced was PBMCs or T cells enriched from blood (not recorded which).

DNA for the CDR3: TGTGCCAGCAGCCCCCGGGAGCGGAACACCGGGGAGCTGTTTTTT. Its protein is CASSPRERNTGELFF. The chain couples TRBV3-1 (or the pseudogene TRBV3-2) to TRBJ2-2, with D perhaps matching TRBD2 (6 bases). This CDR3 region has 15 residues. Germline CDR1 LGHDT, CDR2 YNNKEL (reference sequence). V gave up 4 bases and J gave up 1 base, with 10 bases separating them.